This T cell receptor (beta chain) was found in a study of cytomegalovirus exposure and HLA in healthy donors. Germline V gene lookup returns CDR1 SGHVS and CDR2 FNYEAQ. The CDR3 is 15 amino acids. V trimming: 1 base; J trimming: 6 bases; junction bases outside the gene matches: 6. General study findings and limits: A missense variant in DCLRE1C was later tied to TCR beta V- and J-gene trimming. The HLA-A and HLA-B alleles of most subjects were reportedly predicted accurately from TCR beta sequences.

This clone has a handful of counts. What it binds is not known. Primers included in the PCR were 60 Vbeta and 13 Jbeta primers. Clones were read by immunoSEQ multiplex PCR, and TCRdb kept only the in-frame ones, dropping some. The sample carries approximately 140,000 clones, 55% to 75% recorded once. Sequencing was carried out using PBMCs. J is TRBJ2-1 and V is TRBV7-6, with 7 bases that match TRBD2. This TCR was recovered from a woman in her sixties in good health and CMV-seropositive. The CDR3 nucleotides read TGTGCCAGCAGCTTAGAAGCGGGACTCCTCAATGAGCAGTTCTTC. Translation gives CASSLEAGLLNEQFF.